These 4 T cell receptor beta chains were all obtained from the same sample, sequenced in a study of T cell repertoires in cytomegalovirus infection. TCRdb redid the calling of the reads with MiXCR, one entry per CDR3 protein. The repertoire holds 500,000 or so distinct CDR3 sequences, more than 15% seen once, with roughly a quarter in the top ten. The sample taken for sequencing was CD8+ T cells from PBMCs. The receptors derive from a human donor in good health (CMV status not recorded). Some clones in this sample may be carry-over from other donors' samples.

This clonotype was picked up many times. V is TRBV7-9 and J is TRBJ2-6; D is uncertain. The V gene's germline CDR1 is SEHNR and CDR2 FQNEAQ (reference sequence). Between the trimmed V and J ends, which lost 3 bases and 4 bases, there was a span of 16 bases. The CDR3 length is 17 residues. The CDR3 spells CASSFLLVRAGANVLTF. CDR3 DNA sequence: TGTGCCAGCAGCTTTCTTTTAGTTCGGGCCGGGGCCAACGTCCTGACTTTC. The entire variable domain, with the rest obtained from reference TRBV7-9 and TRBJ2-6, is as follows: DTGVSQNPRHKITKRGQNVTFRCDPISEHNRLYWYRQTLGQGPEFLTYFQNEAQLEKSRLLSDRFSAERPKGSFSTLEIQRTEQGDSAMYLCASSFLLVRAGANVLTFGAGSRLTVL.

J is TRBJ1-1 and V is TRBV7-9; D may be TRBD1 (5 bases). Germline CDR1 is SEHNR and CDR2 is FQNEAQ (reference sequence). Trimming removed 5 bases from V and 1 base from J, with 11 bases in between. This CDR3 has 14 amino acids. The CDR3 region has the DNA TGTGCCAGCAGCACATGGGACCAGAACACTGAAGCTTTCTTT. Protein: CASSTWDQNTEAFF.

The V gene is TRBV27, the J gene TRBJ1-6; 8 positions match TRBD1. The germline gives CDR1 MNHEY, CDR2 SMNVEV (reference sequence). The junction had 9 bases not matched to a gene; V was cut back by 0 bases and J by 8 bases. The CDR3 runs 17 residues. This CDR3 is CASSLSNRGMGHSPLHF. As DNA, the CDR3 is TGTGCCAGCAGTTTATCGAACAGGGGGATGGGGCATTCACCCCTCCACTTT.

This clonotype appeared many times. The DNA of the CDR3 is TGTGCCAGCAGCTCCGAGTACGCGAACACCGGGGAGCTGTTTTTT. Amino acid sequence: CASSSEYANTGELFF. V is TRBV7-3 and J is TRBJ2-2, with D unresolved. The CDR3 has 15 residues. The V end lost 4 bases, the J end lost 0 bases, and 9 bases lay between the germline ends. Germline V lookup: CDR1 SGHTA, CDR2 FQGTGA.